One T cell receptor beta chain is described in this entry. Its antigen is unknown. These data originate in a study of persistence of HIV-infected CD4 T cells. An overlapping HIV-1 Gag peptide pool stimulated these cells at 0.95 to 1 ug/peptide/mL. Sorting selected CD4+ T cells upregulating both CD40 ligand and CD69. Suppressive ART was started during chronic HIV-1 infection in these adults. Plasma HIV-1 RNA stayed below 50 copies/mL for at least 4 years. PBMCs were depleted of CD8+ T cells before stimulation. CD8-depleted PBMCs were stimulated less than 20 hours with anti-CD28/CD49d costimulation, CD40-blocking antibody and enfuvirtide. The libraries were made with immunoSEQ version 4 in survey mode. Libraries were prepared by immunoSEQ multiplex PCR; TCRdb keeps only in-frame clonotypes and omits some of them. Found here are about 30,000 clones, 65% to 75% of them singletons; the top ten hold roughly 1.5%.

This CDR3 is built from 15 residues. CDR1 is SGHVS and CDR2 is FQNEAQ in the germline V gene. Trimming left V 5 bases short and J 5 bases short, with 15 bases between. The source material was CD4+ T cells sorted from PBMCs after roughly 17-hour stimulation, sampled from a patient who received antiretroviral therapy. This TCR was sampled from an adult man with HIV who was CMV-seropositive. The chain links TRBV7-8 to TRBJ1-4; TRBD1 is a possible D gene (5 bases). This CDR3 reads CASSPGQGFNEKLFF. The CDR3 DNA follows: TGTGCCAGCAGCCCCGGCCAGGGTTTCAATGAAAAACTGTTTTTT. Variable domain in full (rest from reference TRBV7-8 and TRBJ1-4): GAGVSQSPRYKVAKRGQDVALRCDPISGHVSLFWYQQALGQGPEFLTYFQNEAQLDKSGLPSDRFFAERPEGSVSTLKIQRTQQEDSAVYLCASSPGQGFNEKLFFGSGTQLSVL.